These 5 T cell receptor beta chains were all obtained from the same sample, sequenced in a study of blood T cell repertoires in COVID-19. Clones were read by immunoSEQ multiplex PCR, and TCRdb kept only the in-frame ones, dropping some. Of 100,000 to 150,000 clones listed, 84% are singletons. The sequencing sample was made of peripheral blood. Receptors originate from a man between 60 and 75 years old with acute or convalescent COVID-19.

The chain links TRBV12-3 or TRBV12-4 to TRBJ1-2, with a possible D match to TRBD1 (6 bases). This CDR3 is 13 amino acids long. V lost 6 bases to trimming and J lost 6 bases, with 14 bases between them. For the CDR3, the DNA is TGTGCCAGCAGCTCCCAAACAGGGAATGGCTACACCTTC. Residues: CASSSQTGNGYTF.

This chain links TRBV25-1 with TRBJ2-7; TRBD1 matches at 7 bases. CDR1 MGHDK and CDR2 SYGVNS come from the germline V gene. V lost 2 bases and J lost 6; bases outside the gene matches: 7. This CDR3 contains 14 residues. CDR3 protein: CASSEVGTVGEQYF. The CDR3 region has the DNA TGTGCCAGCAGTGAAGTAGGGACAGTAGGCGAGCAGTACTTC.

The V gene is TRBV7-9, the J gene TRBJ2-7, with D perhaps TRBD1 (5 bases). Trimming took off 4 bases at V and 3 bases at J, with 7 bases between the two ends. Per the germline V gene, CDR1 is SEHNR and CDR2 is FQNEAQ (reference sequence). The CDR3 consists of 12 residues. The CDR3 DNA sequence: TGTGCCAGCAGCTCCAGGGTCTACGAGCAGTACTTC. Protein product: CASSSRVYEQYF.

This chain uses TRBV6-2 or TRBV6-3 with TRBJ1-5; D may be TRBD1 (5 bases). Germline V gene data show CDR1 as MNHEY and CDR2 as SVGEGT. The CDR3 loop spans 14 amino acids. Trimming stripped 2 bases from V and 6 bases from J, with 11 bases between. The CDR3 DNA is TGTGCCAGCAGTTACCAAGGGGTGAGTCAGCCCCAGCATTTT. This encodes CASSYQGVSQPQHF.

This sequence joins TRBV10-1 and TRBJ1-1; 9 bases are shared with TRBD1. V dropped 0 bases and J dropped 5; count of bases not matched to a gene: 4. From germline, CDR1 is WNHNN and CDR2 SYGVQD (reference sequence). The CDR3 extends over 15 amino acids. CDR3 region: CASSESGQGWTEAFF. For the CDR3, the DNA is TGCGCCAGCAGTGAGTCGGGACAGGGTTGGACTGAAGCTTTCTTT.